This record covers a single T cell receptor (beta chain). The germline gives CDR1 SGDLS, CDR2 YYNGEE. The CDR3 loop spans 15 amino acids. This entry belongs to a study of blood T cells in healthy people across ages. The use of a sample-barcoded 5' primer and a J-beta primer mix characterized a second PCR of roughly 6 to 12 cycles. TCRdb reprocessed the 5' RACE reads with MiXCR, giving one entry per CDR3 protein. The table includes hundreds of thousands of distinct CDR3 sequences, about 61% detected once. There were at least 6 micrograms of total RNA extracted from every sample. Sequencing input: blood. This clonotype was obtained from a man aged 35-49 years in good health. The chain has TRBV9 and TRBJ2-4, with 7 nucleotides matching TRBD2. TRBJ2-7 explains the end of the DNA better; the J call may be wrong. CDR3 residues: CASSVGGRAPYEQYF. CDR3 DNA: TGTGCCAGCAGCGTAGGCGGGAGAGCCCCCTACGAGCAGTACTTC.